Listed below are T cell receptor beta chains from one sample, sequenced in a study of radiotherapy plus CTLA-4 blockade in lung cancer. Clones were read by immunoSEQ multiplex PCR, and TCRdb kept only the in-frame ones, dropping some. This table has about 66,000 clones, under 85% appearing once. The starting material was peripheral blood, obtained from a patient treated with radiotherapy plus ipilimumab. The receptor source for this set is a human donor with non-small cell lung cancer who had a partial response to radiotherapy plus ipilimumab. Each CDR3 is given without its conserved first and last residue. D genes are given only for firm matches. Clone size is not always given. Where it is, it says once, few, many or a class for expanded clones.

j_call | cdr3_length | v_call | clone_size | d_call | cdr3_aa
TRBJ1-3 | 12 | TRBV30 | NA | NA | AWSFGTPGNTIY
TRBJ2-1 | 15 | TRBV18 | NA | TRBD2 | ASSPASGRASGNEQF
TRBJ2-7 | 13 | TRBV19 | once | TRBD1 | ASSKPGQGSYEQY
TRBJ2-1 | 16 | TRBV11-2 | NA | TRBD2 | ASSIGTSGTYSYNEQF
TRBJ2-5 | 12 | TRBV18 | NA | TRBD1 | ASSPSDRGETQY
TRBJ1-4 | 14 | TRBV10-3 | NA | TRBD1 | AISGTGGASGEKLF
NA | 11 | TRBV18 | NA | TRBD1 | ASSPQQGYEQY
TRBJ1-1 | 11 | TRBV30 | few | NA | AWSPDTLTEAF
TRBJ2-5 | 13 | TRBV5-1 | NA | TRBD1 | ASSLSGTGEETQY
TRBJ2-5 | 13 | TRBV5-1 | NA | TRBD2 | ASTKGSGTQETQY
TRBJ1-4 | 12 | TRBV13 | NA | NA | ATRRGGGEEKLF
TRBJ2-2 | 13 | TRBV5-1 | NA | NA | ASSLGRPNTGELF
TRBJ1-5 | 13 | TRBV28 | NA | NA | ASSVDGGKNQPQH
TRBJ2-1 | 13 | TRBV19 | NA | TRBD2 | ASTSRAGGYNEQF
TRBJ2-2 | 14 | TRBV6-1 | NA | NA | ASSERRAGGTGELF
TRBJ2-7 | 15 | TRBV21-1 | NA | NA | ASSTPGGRAAGYEQY
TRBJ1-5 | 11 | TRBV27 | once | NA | ASTPQVGQPQH
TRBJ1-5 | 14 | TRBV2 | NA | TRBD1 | ASSATGQWLNQPQH
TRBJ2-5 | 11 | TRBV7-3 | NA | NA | ASSAEPGETQY
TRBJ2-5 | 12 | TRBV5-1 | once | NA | ASRVAGRQETQY
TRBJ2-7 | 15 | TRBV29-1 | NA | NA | SVEDRALGQGNYEQY
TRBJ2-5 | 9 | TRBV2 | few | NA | ASSSGETQY
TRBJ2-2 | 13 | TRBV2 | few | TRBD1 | ASSRQGPNTGELF
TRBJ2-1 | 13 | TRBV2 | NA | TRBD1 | ASSGPGQGISEQF
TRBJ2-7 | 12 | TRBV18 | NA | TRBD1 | ASSPDRISYEQY
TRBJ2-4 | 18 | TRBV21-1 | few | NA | ASSSSPGTGDFLAKNIQY
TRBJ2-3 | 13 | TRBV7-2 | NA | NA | ASSLQGSNTDTQY
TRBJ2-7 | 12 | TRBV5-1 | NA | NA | ASSLNGGEDEQY
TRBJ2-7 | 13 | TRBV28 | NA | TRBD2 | ASTPEIAGTNEQY
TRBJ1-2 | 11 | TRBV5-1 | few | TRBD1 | ASSLDRGYGYT
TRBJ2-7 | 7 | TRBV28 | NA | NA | ASGREQY
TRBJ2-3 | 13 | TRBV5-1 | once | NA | ASSPGGGVDDTQY
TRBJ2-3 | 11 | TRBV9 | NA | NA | ASSVALANTQY
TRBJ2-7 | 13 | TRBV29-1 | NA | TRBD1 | SHRDRGLHSYEQY
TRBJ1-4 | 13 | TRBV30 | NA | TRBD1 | AWRGTGAGNEKLF
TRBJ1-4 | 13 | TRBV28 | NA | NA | ASSDPGQSNEKLF
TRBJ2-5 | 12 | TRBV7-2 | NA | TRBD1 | ASSLGQGLETQY
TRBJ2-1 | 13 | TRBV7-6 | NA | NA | ASSLEHQGMSEQF
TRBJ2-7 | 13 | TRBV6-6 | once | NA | ASSYSNGQTYEQY
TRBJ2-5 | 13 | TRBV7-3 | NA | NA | ASSLNGPRGETQY
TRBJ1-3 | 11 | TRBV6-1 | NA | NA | AGRVASGNTIY
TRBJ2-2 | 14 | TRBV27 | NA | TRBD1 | ASRRGQAANTGKLF
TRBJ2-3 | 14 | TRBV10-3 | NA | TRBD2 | AIRHGGTPQTDTQY
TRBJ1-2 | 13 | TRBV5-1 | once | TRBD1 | ASSSRDRGSEGYT
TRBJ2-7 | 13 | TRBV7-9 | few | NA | ASSLAQVGEYEQY
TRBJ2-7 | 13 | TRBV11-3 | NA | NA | ASSPTSGALGEQY
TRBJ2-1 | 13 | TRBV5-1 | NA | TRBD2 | ASRKLAAGYNEQF
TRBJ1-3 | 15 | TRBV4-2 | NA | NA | ASSRTLAGVGSNTIY
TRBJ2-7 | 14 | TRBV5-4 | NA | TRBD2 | ASSLGLAGPSSEQY
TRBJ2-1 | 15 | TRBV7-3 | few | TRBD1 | ASSSHPTGASYNEQF
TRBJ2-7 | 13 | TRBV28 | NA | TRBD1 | ASSSSGTGSYEQY
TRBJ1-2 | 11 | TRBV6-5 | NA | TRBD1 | ASSDRGGDGYT
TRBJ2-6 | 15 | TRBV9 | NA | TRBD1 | ASSRGTAYSGANVLT
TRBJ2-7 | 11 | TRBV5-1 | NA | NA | ASSLEGSYEQY